Listed here are 25 T cell receptor beta chains from one sample, sequenced in a study of cytomegalovirus exposure and HLA in healthy donors. Amplification used 60 Vbeta primers and 13 Jbeta primers. Only in-frame clones appear in the TCRdb table, and some are missing; sequencing was by immunoSEQ multiplex PCR. The sample consists of fewer than 200,000 clones, around 83% of them appearing once. Sequencing input: PBMCs. The source is a man aged 50-59 years in good health and CMV-seronegative.

The rearrangement links TRBV27 to TRBJ2-1; possible D gene TRBD1, 5 bases. The germline V gene encodes CDR1 MNHEY and CDR2 SMNVEV (reference sequence). The CDR3 is made up of 17 amino acids. V was cut by 0 bases and J by 0 bases, with 12 bases left in between. Here the CDR3 DNA reads TGTGCCAGCAGTTTATCATTAAGGACATCCTCCTACAATGAGCAGTTCTTC. Protein sequence: CASSLSLRTSSYNEQFF.

The CDR3 is CASSEATGPYTGELFF. The CDR3, as DNA: TGTGCCAGCAGTGAAGCAACCGGTCCCTACACCGGGGAGCTGTTTTTT. This chain uses TRBV6-1 with TRBJ2-2; D is unclear. Trimming left V 0 bases short and J 3 bases short, with 11 bases between. CDR3 length: 16 residues. CDR1 is MNHNS, CDR2 SASEGT, per germline.

The sample holds a few counts of this clone. The chain carries TRBV6-1 and TRBJ2-7; 11 bases map to TRBD2. The V and J ends lost 7 bases and 4 bases, in that order; junction bases with no gene match: 9. The germline gives CDR1 MNHNS, CDR2 SASEGT. The CDR3 spans 15 residues. The CDR3 DNA follows: TGTGCCAGCATGGCCGGGACTAGCGGTTTTTACGAGCAGTACTTC. It encodes CASMAGTSGFYEQYF.

The chain employs TRBV6-5 and TRBJ2-7; 7 bases map to TRBD2. This CDR3 comprises 15 residues. Germline CDR1 reads MNHEY; CDR2 reads SVGAGI. The trim removed 4 bases at V and 0 bases at J, leaving 6 bases unmatched. This CDR3 is CASSSSGKPSYEQYF. DNA of the CDR3: TGTGCCAGCAGTTCCAGCGGGAAACCCTCCTACGAGCAGTACTTC.

This clone appeared a few times. For the CDR3, the DNA is TGCGCCAGCAGCCAAGATTCCGGGACTAGCGGCTACGAGCAGTACTTC. Its protein is CASSQDSGTSGYEQYF. The chain has TRBV4-1 and TRBJ2-7, with 11 bases fitting TRBD2. The CDR3 consists of 16 residues. J lost 3 bases, V lost 0 bases, and 4 bases had no gene match. Germline V CDR1 and CDR2: MGHRA, YSYEKL.

CDR3 in amino acids: CASSLIIGFSVNTEAFF. Written as DNA, the CDR3 is TGTGCCAGCAGCTTAATCATCGGTTTTTCGGTGAACACTGAAGCTTTCTTT. This chain links TRBV7-8 with TRBJ1-1; D ambiguous. Trimming pared 2 bases from V and 0 bases from J, leaving 16 bases between. CDR1 SGHVS and CDR2 FQNEAQ come from the germline V gene. This CDR3 has 17 residues.

The V gene is TRBV30, the J gene TRBJ1-3; tentative D call: TRBD1 (5 bases). The CDR3 consists of 14 residues. Looked up from germline, CDR1 is GTSNPN and CDR2 is SVGIG (reference sequence). Trimming shortened V by 1 base and J by 2 bases, and 9 bases separated the two germline ends. The CDR3 nucleotides are TGTGCCTGGAGTGCTTGGGGCGCTGGAAACACCATATATTTT. Its protein is CAWSAWGAGNTIYF.

The DNA of the CDR3 is TGTGCCAGCAGCCCTCCTAGTGAAGAGACCCAGTACTTC. Translated: CASSPPSEETQYF. The chain carries TRBV5-4 and TRBJ2-5, with D unresolved. This CDR3 is 13 amino acids long. Germline loops: CDR1 SGHNT, CDR2 YYREEE (reference sequence). V was shortened by 4 bases and J by 3 bases, with 10 bases between the two germline ends.

The rearrangement links TRBV11-1 to TRBJ1-6; D is unresolved. The CDR3 contains 12 residues. V shed 7 bases and J shed 10 bases, with 11 bases lying between them. Germline lookup yields CDR1 SGHAT and CDR2 FQDESV (reference sequence). The CDR3 nucleotides are TGTGCCAGCAACGAACCGGGGTCACCCCTCCACTTT. Translating it yields CASNEPGSPLHF.

The chain is built from TRBV7-9 and TRBJ2-1; 7 nucleotides align to TRBD2. The length of the CDR3 is 13 residues. V shed 4 bases, J shed 7 bases, and the junction held 4 bases outside the gene matches. In germline, CDR1 is SEHNR, CDR2 FQNEAQ (reference sequence). CDR3: CASSWTSFNEQFF. CDR3 DNA sequence: TGTGCCAGCAGCTGGACTAGTTTTAATGAGCAGTTCTTC.

The count of this clone is one. The V call is TRBV10-3, the J call TRBJ2-3; TRBD2 is a possible D gene (5 bases). The germline V gene encodes CDR1 ENHRY and CDR2 SYGVKD. V shed 2 bases and J shed 6 bases, with 12 bases lying between them. The CDR3 contains 14 residues. The CDR3, as DNA: TGTGCCATCAGTGAGAGCGATACTAGGGATACGCAGTATTTT. Protein sequence: CAISESDTRDTQYF.

This clone was seen a handful of times. The V call is TRBV28, the J call TRBJ2-6; TRBD1 matches at 7 bases. J was trimmed by 0 bases and V by 1 base; bases with no gene match: 12. The CDR3 sequence is 20 residues long. The germline CDR1 and CDR2 sequences are MDHEN and SYDVKM. The CDR3 protein is CASSLSVLVGTDSGANVLTF. CDR3 sequence (DNA): TGTGCCAGCAGTTTATCGGTTTTGGTCGGGACAGACTCTGGGGCCAACGTCCTGACTTTC.

V is TRBV11-1 and J is TRBJ2-3; 12 bases line up with TRBD2. This CDR3 is 15 amino acids long. The V and J ends lost 4 bases and 5 bases, in that order; junction bases with no gene match: 4. The V gene's germline CDR1 is SGHAT and CDR2 FQDESV (reference sequence). DNA of the CDR3: TGTGCCAGCAGCTCTAGCGGGAGGGCCGTAGATACGCAGTATTTT. Translated: CASSSSGRAVDTQYF. The variable domain in full, completed from reference TRBV11-1 and TRBJ2-3, reads EAEVAQSPRYKITEKSQAVAFWCDPISGHATLYWYRQILGQGPELLVQFQDESVVDDSQLPKDRFSAERLKGVDSTLKIQPAELGDSAMYLCASSSSGRAVDTQYFGPGTRLTVL.

About this clone: At one boundary the junction diverges from the germline segment, which might be a read error. The chain has TRBV4-1 and TRBJ2-5, with 11 bases aligning to TRBD2. The CDR3 is made up of 16 amino acids. Germline V gives CDR1 MGHRA, CDR2 YSYEKL. Written as DNA, the CDR3 is TGTGCCAGCAGCCGCGGACTAGCGGGTGCCCAAGAGACCCAGTACTTC. This translates into CASSRGLAGAQETQYF.

The rearrangement links TRBV6-1 to TRBJ2-3; possibly TRBD1 for D (6 bases). The V gene's germline CDR1 is MNHNS and CDR2 SASEGT. V lost 5 bases, J lost 1 base, and 10 bases lay in between. This CDR3 spans 14 amino acids. The CDR3 loop is CASSPRQGTDTQYF. CDR3 nucleotide sequence: TGTGCCAGCAGTCCCCGACAGGGCACAGATACGCAGTATTTT.

V is TRBV5-6 and J is TRBJ2-1; maybe TRBD2 (6 bases). The V end was cut by 2 bases, the J end by 0 bases, with 9 bases between. The CDR3 is 15 residues long. CDR1 and CDR2 (germline): SGHDT, YYEEEE. CDR3 amino acids: CASSFGGVSYNEQFF. CDR3 nucleotides: TGTGCCAGCAGCTTTGGCGGGGTCTCCTACAATGAGCAGTTCTTC.

This clone was detected only a few times. The chain recombines TRBV7-9 with TRBJ2-5; D is undetermined. Germline V gene lookup returns CDR1 SEHNR and CDR2 FQNEAQ (reference sequence). The CDR3 is 12 residues long. The V end lost 6 bases, the J end lost 5 bases, and 10 bases lay between the germline ends. CDR3 DNA sequence: TGTGCCAGCAGGCCCGACGGGGAGACCCAGTACTTC. Its translation: CASRPDGETQYF. Full variable domain (outside the CDR3, taken from reference TRBV7-9 and TRBJ2-5): DTGVSQNPRHKITKRGQNVTFRCDPISEHNRLYWYRQTLGQGPEFLTYFQNEAQLEKSRLLSDRFSAERPKGSFSTLEIQRTEQGDSAMYLCASRPDGETQYFGPGTRLLVL.

The CDR3 is CASKLDSHTDTQYF. CDR3 nucleotide sequence: TGCGCCAGCAAGTTAGACTCACACACAGATACGCAGTATTTT. The rearrangement uses TRBV5-1 and TRBJ2-3; D gene uncertain. Germline V gives CDR1 SGHRS, CDR2 YFSETQ. The germline V and J ends were trimmed by 6 bases and 2 bases, with 13 bases remaining between them. The CDR3 consists of 14 residues.

The gene calls are TRBV10-3 and TRBJ1-1, with 7 bases aligning to TRBD1. The trim removed 7 bases at V and 0 bases at J, leaving 14 bases unmatched. Germline V lookup: CDR1 ENHRY, CDR2 SYGVKD. The CDR3 totals 17 residues. The CDR3 sequence: CAIKPNRGADMNTEAFF. The CDR3 DNA follows: TGTGCCATCAAACCCAACAGGGGTGCCGACATGAACACTGAAGCTTTCTTT.

In the case of this clone: Distinct nucleotide sequences in the sample also encode this CDR3. The rearrangement joins TRBV28 to TRBJ2-3; D not resolved. The CDR3 totals 13 residues. V was trimmed by 3 bases and J by 2 bases, leaving 6 bases between them. Germline V gene lookup returns CDR1 MDHEN and CDR2 SYDVKM. CDR3 protein: CASSFSNTDTQYF. The CDR3 nucleotides read TGTGCCAGCAGTTTTAGCAACACAGATACGCAGTATTTT.

V and J are TRBV10-3 and TRBJ1-1, with D hard to call. CDR3 size: 13 residues. Germline values: CDR1 ENHRY, CDR2 SYGVKD. V was shortened by 2 bases and J by 1 base, with 5 bases between the two germline ends. Here the CDR3 reads CAISEAENTEAFF. The CDR3 DNA reads as TGTGCCATCAGTGAGGCAGAGAACACTGAAGCTTTCTTT.

The chain joins TRBV18 to TRBJ2-1; TRBD2 aligns across 11 bases. After removal of 7 bases from V and 4 bases from J, the junction contained 9 bases not matched to a gene. Germline V gives CDR1 KGHSH, CDR2 LQKENI. The CDR3 length is 16 residues. The CDR3 sequence is CASFGLAGAYYNEQFF. For the CDR3, the DNA is TGTGCCAGCTTTGGACTAGCGGGCGCCTATTACAATGAGCAGTTCTTC.

The genes are TRBV9 and TRBJ2-7, with TRBD2 matching over 12 bases. Germline loops: CDR1 SGDLS, CDR2 YYNGEE. CDR3 length equals 18 residues. V lost 0 bases and J lost 3; bases outside the gene matches: 10. CDR3 nucleotides: TGTGCCAGCAGCGTAGGAACTAGCGGGAGGAGGGTCGGCTACGAGCAGTACTTC. Amino acid sequence: CASSVGTSGRRVGYEQYF.

The chain has TRBV7-3 and TRBJ2-2; possibly TRBD2 for D (7 bases). Trimming shortened V by 5 bases and J by 1 base, and 17 bases separated the two germline ends. The length of the CDR3 is 17 residues. Germline loops: CDR1 SGHTA, CDR2 FQGTGA. DNA for the CDR3: TGTGCCAGCAGCCGTTCGGGGGCTAGCGGGAACACCGGGGAGCTGTTTTTT. It translates to CASSRSGASGNTGELFF.

V usage is TRBV30 and J usage is TRBJ1-5; 7 positions agree with TRBD1. J gave up 6 bases and V 1 base, and 12 bases lay outside the gene matches. CDR1 is GTSNPN and CDR2 is SVGIG in the germline V gene (reference sequence). There are 16 residues in the CDR3. The CDR3 DNA is TGTGCCTGGAGTGCGAACCCCCCGACAGGGCGTCAGCCCCAGCATTTT. It yields the protein CAWSANPPTGRQPQHF. Combining the CDR3 with reference TRBV30 and TRBJ1-5 gives the whole variable domain SQTIHQWPATLVQPVGSPLSLECTVEGTSNPNLYWYRQAAGRGLQLLFYSVGIGQISSEVPQNLSASRPQDRQFILSSKKLLLSDSGFYLCAWSANPPTGRQPQHFGDGTRLSIL.